This T cell receptor (beta chain) came from a study of Graves' ophthalmopathy and Graves' hyperthyroidism. Looked up from germline, CDR1 is SGHTA and CDR2 is FQGTGA. The CDR3 consists of 15 residues. With 5 bases clipped from V and 5 bases from J, the junction kept 10 bases outside the gene matches. Patients with other autoimmune diseases, uncontrolled infections, pregnancy or lactation were excluded. RNA served as the template for amplifying TCR beta CDR3 regions. Second-round multiplex PCR came after a first-round RT-PCR that employed HTBI primers. TCRdb independently ran MiXCR on the multiplex PCR reads; one entry per CDR3 protein. The sample lists some 750,000 distinct CDR3 sequences, 40% seen once, with roughly 46% in the top ten.

The receptor was derived from an adult man with Graves' ophthalmopathy. The specimen was peripheral blood. J is TRBJ2-7 and V is TRBV7-3, with 9 bases that match TRBD2. The CDR3 sequence is CASSGPSGEDDEQYF. The CDR3 nucleotides read TGTGCCAGCAGCGGACCTAGCGGGGAAGACGACGAGCAGTACTTC.